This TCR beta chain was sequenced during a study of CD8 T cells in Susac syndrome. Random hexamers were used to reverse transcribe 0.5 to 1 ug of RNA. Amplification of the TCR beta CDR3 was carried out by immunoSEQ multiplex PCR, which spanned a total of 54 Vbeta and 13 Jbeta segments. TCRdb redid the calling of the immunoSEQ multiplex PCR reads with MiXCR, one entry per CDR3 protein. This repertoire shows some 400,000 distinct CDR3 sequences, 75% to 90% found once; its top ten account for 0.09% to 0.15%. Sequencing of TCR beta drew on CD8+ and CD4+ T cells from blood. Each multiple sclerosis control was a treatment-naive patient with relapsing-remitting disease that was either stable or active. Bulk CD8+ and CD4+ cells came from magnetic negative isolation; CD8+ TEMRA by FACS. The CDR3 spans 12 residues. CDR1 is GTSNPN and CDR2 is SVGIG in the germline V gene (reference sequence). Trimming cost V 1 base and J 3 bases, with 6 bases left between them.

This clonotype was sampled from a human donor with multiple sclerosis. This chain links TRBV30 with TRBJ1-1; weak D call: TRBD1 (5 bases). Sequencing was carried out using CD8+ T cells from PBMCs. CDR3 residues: CAWSGGYTEAFF. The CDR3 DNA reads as TGTGCCTGGAGTGGGGGGTACACTGAAGCTTTCTTT. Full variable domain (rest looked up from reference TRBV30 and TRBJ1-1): SQTIHQWPATLVQPVGSPLSLECTVEGTSNPNLYWYRQAAGRGLQLLFYSVGIGQISSEVPQNLSASRPQDRQFILSSKKLLLSDSGFYLCAWSGGYTEAFFGQGTRLTVV.